The following is a T cell receptor beta chain sequence with its context. The data derive from a study of blood T cell repertoires in COVID-19. Generated by immunoSEQ multiplex PCR, the TCRdb table keeps only in-frame clones and is missing some. The sample gives 250,000 to 300,000 clones, 75% to 90% of which show up once; approximately 6.5% is in the top ten. CDR3 length: 13 amino acids. V lost 3 bases and J lost 3, with 11 bases in between. Germline V gene data show CDR1 as GTSNPN and CDR2 as SVGIG (reference sequence). The specimen was peripheral blood. This clonotype was obtained from a woman aged 45-65 years with COVID-19, enrolled during active disease. The chain uses TRBV30 and TRBJ1-1; tentative D call: TRBD1 (6 bases). Here the CDR3 DNA reads TGTGCCTGGAGAGGGGGTCTCTACACTGAAGCTTTCTTT. Encoded protein: CAWRGGLYTEAFF.